A single sample gave rise to the 18 T cell receptor beta chains below, sequenced in a study of high-grade serous ovarian cancer treatment subgroups. The method was immunoSEQ multiplex PCR; TCRdb's version includes in-frame clones alone and lacks a portion of them. The table lists 10,000 to 12,000 clones, about 63% of them singletons. The tumor samples were collected prior to definitive surgery or chemotherapy. Sequencing was performed on tumor tissue. The source is a human donor with high-grade serous ovarian cancer.

The chain recombines TRBV7-6 with TRBJ2-7; 7 bases match TRBD1. The germline V gene encodes CDR1 SGHVS and CDR2 FNYEAQ. The CDR3 sequence is 15 residues long. The J segment lost 1 base and the V segment lost 1 base, leaving 4 bases of the junction unmatched. CDR3 residues: CASSLGGTASYEQYF. In nucleotides, the CDR3 is TGTGCCAGCAGCTTAGGAGGGACAGCGTCCTACGAGCAGTACTTC.

V and J are TRBV6-5 and TRBJ2-5, with 9 bases that match TRBD1. CDR1 is MNHEY, CDR2 SVGAGI, per germline. The V segment lost 2 bases and the J segment 5 bases; nucleotides outside the gene matches: 6. The CDR3 extends over 15 amino acids. The CDR3, as DNA: TGTGCCAGCAGTTACGGACAGGGGCCTAGGGAGACCCAGTACTTC. This sequence encodes CASSYGQGPRETQYF.

This clone was counted only a few times. V gene TRBV7-9 combines with J gene TRBJ1-2; D is perhaps TRBD1 (5 bases). Per the germline V gene, CDR1 is SEHNR and CDR2 is FQNEAQ (reference sequence). Trimming took 5 bases from V and 3 from J, leaving 16 bases between them. This CDR3 has 15 residues. The CDR3 DNA reads as TGTGCCAGCAGCCCCATTAGGGGCTGGGACTATGGCTACACCTTC. Translating gives CASSPIRGWDYGYTF.

This clone appeared a single time. The chain links TRBV29-1 to TRBJ1-2; the match to TRBD1 covers 9 bases. This CDR3 spans 14 amino acids. J gave up 3 bases and V 4 bases, and 6 bases lay outside the gene matches. Germline V CDR1 and CDR2: SQVTM, ANQGSEA. For the CDR3, the DNA is TGCAGCGTTGGCGGACAGGGGATTGACTATGGCTACACCTTC. This translates into CSVGGQGIDYGYTF.

This rearrangement joins TRBV7-3 to TRBJ2-5; 10 bases are a match to TRBD1. V was clipped by 1 base and J by 5 bases; unmatched bases: 7. This CDR3 comprises 16 residues. Germline values: CDR1 SGHTA, CDR2 FQGTGA. The DNA of the CDR3 is TGTGCCAGCAGCTTAAAAGCCGCGGACAGGGGGGAGACCCAGTACTTC. Protein: CASSLKAADRGETQYF.

This chain joins TRBV19 and TRBJ1-2; D gene unclear. Germline V gene lookup returns CDR1 LNHDA and CDR2 SQIVND (reference sequence). The V end lost 3 bases, the J end lost 8 bases, and 10 bases lay between the germline ends. The CDR3 is 12 residues long. The CDR3 protein is CASSIGSGGYTF. The CDR3 DNA reads as TGTGCCAGTAGTATCGGCAGCGGCGGCTACACCTTC.

The J gene is TRBJ2-3, the V gene TRBV4-2; 8 bases line up with TRBD2. The trim removed 3 bases at V and 2 bases at J, leaving 4 bases unmatched. Per germline, CDR1 LGHNA and CDR2 YNFKEQ. The CDR3 totals 15 residues. CDR3: CASSQVAGITDTQYF. DNA of the CDR3: TGTGCCAGCAGCCAGGTAGCGGGGATCACAGATACGCAGTATTTT.

This clone showed up just a few times. This chain joins TRBV19 and TRBJ1-2; 7 bases fit TRBD1. The CDR3 covers 16 residues. Germline V gene sequence: CDR1 LNHDA, CDR2 SQIVND (reference sequence). Losses at the gene ends were 5 bases for V and 2 bases for J; bases not matched to a gene: 11. CDR3 sequence (DNA): TGTGCCAGTAGTGTCGACCGACAGGGCGCGAACTATGGCTACACCTTC. It codes for CASSVDRQGANYGYTF.

This chain connects TRBV15 to TRBJ2-2, with TRBD1 matching over 9 bases. V shed 4 bases, J shed 6 bases, and the junction held 9 bases outside the gene matches. The CDR3 spans 16 residues. CDR1 is LNHNV and CDR2 is YYDKDF in the germline V gene (reference sequence). The CDR3 DNA reads TGTGCCACCAGCACTTGGGGGACAGGGAGGGCCGGGGAGCTGTTTTTT. Translating gives CATSTWGTGRAGELFF.

CDR3 coding DNA: TGTGCCTGGAGGGGACAGAACTATGGCTACACCTTC. Encoded protein: CAWRGQNYGYTF. The V gene is TRBV30, the J gene TRBJ1-2; TRBD1 agrees at 7 bases. CDR3 size: 12 residues. Trimming cost V 3 bases and J 2 bases; bases outside gene matches: 0. Per the germline V gene, CDR1 is GTSNPN and CDR2 is SVGIG (reference sequence).

The chain uses TRBV7-3 and TRBJ2-1; 7 bases line up with TRBD2. Germline loops: CDR1 SGHTA, CDR2 FQGTGA. Trimming removed 6 bases from V and 5 bases from J; junction bases left unmatched: 4. CDR3 length: 13 residues. CDR3 bases: TGTGCCAGCAGTCTCGGGAGGAACAATGAGCAGTTCTTC. Translation gives CASSLGRNNEQFF. The complete variable domain, with remaining parts taken from reference TRBV7-3 and TRBJ2-1, reads GAGVSQTPSNKVTEKGKYVELRCDPISGHTALYWYRQSLGQGPEFLIYFQGTGAADDSGLPNDRFFAVRPEGSVSTLKIQRTERGDSAVYLCASSLGRNNEQFFGPGTRLTVL.

The chain uses TRBV7-2 and TRBJ2-7; 9 nucleotides align to TRBD1. The CDR3 is 14 residues long. V lost 3 bases, J lost 3 bases, and 3 bases stayed unmatched. Germline CDR1 and CDR2: SGHTA and FQGNSA. The chain's CDR3 is CASSLGQGVYEQYF. As DNA, the CDR3 is TGTGCCAGCAGCTTGGGACAGGGAGTCTACGAGCAGTACTTC.

The rearrangement joins TRBV10-2 to TRBJ1-2, with 8 nucleotides matching TRBD1. Germline assignment: CDR1 WSHSY and CDR2 SAAADI. The V gene end was trimmed by 3 bases and the J gene end by 4 bases; junction bases not matched to a gene: 7. The CDR3 runs to 15 residues. The CDR3 region has the DNA TGCGCCAGCAGTGAAGGGACAGGACCCCTCTATGGCTACACCTTC. This translates into CASSEGTGPLYGYTF.

This clone was observed a few times. This sequence joins TRBV25-1 and TRBJ1-2; no definite D call. CDR3 length equals 13 residues. Germline values: CDR1 MGHDK, CDR2 SYGVNS. Between the trimmed V and J ends, which lost 4 bases and 3 bases, there was a span of 9 bases. As DNA, the CDR3 is TGTGCCAGCAGTGCCGGGTTTTACTATGGCTACACCTTC. It specifies CASSAGFYYGYTF.

The V and J genes are TRBV11-3 and TRBJ2-5, with D hard to call. This CDR3 is built from 11 residues. Germline CDR1 is SGHNT and CDR2 is YENEEA. V lost 5 bases, J lost 1 base, and 2 bases lay in between. The CDR3 loop reads CASSIQETQYF. CDR3 in DNA: TGTGCCAGCAGCATCCAAGAGACCCAGTACTTC.

This chain links TRBV28 with TRBJ1-2, with D tentatively TRBD1 (5 bases). Germline lookup yields CDR1 MDHEN and CDR2 SYDVKM. V lost 3 bases, J lost 4 bases, and 9 bases lay in between. The CDR3 covers 13 residues. The CDR3 DNA reads TGTGCCAGCAGTTTTGAGACAGCCTATGGCTACACCTTC. Amino acids: CASSFETAYGYTF.

This chain joins TRBV7-8 and TRBJ2-1; 11 nucleotides line up with TRBD2. From germline, CDR1 is SGHVS and CDR2 FQNEAQ. V shed 3 bases and J 16 bases; nucleotides not matched to a gene: 14. The CDR3 has 15 amino acids. The CDR3 DNA follows: TGTGCCAGCAGCTTGAGGGGGGCAGCTAGCGGGAGGATCTTCTTC. It is translated as CASSLRGAASGRIFF.

The genes are TRBV5-1 and TRBJ1-4; D gene ambiguous. This CDR3 region has 16 residues. Trimming pared 0 bases from V and 2 bases from J, leaving 11 bases between. Germline CDR1 is SGHRS and CDR2 is YFSETQ. The CDR3 sequence is CASSLALGTTNEKLFF. The CDR3 nucleotides are TGCGCCAGCAGCTTGGCCTTGGGCACGACTAATGAAAAACTGTTTTTT.